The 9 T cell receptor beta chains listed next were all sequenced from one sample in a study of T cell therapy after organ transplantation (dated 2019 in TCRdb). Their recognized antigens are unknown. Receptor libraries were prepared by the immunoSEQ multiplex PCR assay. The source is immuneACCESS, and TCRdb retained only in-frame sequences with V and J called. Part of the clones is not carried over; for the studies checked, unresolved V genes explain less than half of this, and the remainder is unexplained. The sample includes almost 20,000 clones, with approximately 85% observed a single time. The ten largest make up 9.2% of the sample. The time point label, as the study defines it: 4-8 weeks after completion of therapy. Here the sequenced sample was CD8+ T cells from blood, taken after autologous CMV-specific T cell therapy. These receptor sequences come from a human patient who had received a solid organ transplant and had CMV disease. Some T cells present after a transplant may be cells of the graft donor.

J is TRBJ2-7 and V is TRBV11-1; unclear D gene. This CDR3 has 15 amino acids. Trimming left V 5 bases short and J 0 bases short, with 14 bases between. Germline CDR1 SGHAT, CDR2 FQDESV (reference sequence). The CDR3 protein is CASSHGHSDSYEQYF. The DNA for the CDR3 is TGTGCCAGCAGCCACGGCCACAGCGACTCCTACGAGCAGTACTTC. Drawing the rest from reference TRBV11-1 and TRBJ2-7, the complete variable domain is EAEVAQSPRYKITEKSQAVAFWCDPISGHATLYWYRQILGQGPELLVQFQDESVVDDSQLPKDRFSAERLKGVDSTLKIQPAELGDSAMYLCASSHGHSDSYEQYFGPGTRLTVT.

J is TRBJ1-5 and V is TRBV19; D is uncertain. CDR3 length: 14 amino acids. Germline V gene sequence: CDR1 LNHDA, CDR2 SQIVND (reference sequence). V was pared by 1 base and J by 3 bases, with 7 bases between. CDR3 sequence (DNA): TGTGCCAGTAGTATAGCGGGTTACAATCAGCCCCAGCATTTT. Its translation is CASSIAGYNQPQHF.

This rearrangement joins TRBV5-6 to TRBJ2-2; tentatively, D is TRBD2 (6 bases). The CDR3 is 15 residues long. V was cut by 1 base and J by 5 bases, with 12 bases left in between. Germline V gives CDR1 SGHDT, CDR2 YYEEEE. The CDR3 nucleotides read TGTGCCAGCAGCTTGAGACTAGAGAATACCGGGGAGCTGTTTTTT. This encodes CASSLRLENTGELFF.

CDR3 DNA sequence: TGTGCCAGCAGTGAGCGGGCTAGCACAGATACGCAGTATTTT. This sequence encodes CASSERASTDTQYF. The chain uses TRBV6-4 and TRBJ2-3, with D tentatively TRBD2 (5 bases). V was pared by 3 bases and J by 0 bases, with 7 bases between. CDR1 is MRHNA, CDR2 SNTAGT, per germline. This CDR3 is built from 14 residues.

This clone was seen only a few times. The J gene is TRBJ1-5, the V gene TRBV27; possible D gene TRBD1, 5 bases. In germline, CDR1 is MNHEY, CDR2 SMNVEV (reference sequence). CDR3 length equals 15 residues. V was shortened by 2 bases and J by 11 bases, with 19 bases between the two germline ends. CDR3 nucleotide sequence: TGTGCCAGCAGTTTACGAGGGTTCCCGGACATGGCCCAGCATTTT. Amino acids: CASSLRGFPDMAQHF.

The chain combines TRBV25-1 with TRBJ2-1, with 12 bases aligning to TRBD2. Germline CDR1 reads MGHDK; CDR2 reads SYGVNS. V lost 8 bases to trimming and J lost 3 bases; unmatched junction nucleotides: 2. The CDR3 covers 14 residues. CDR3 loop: CASGLAGYYNEQFF. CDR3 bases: TGTGCCAGCGGACTAGCGGGGTACTACAATGAGCAGTTCTTC.

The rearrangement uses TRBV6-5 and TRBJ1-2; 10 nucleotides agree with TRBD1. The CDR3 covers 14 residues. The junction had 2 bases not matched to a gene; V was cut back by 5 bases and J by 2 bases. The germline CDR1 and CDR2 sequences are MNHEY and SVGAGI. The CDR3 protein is CASSEGQGNYGYTF. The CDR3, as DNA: TGTGCCAGCAGTGAGGGACAGGGGAACTATGGCTACACCTTC.

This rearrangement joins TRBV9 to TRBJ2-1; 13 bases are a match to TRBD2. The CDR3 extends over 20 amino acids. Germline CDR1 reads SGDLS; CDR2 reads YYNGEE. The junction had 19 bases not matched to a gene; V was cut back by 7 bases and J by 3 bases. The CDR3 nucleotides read TGTGCCAGCGAGCGTAGAGGGAGAAGCGGGACTAGCGGGGACTACAATGAGCAGTTCTTC. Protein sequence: CASERRGRSGTSGDYNEQFF.

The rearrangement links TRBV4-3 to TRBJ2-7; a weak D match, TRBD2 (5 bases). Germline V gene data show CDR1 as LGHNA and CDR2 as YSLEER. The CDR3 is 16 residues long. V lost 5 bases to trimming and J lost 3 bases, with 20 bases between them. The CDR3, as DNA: TGCGCCAGCAGCTCGACACACGGGGAGAAGATCTACGAGCAGTACTTC. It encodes CASSSTHGEKIYEQYF.